This T cell receptor beta chain comes out of a study of blood T cell repertoires in COVID-19. As for the study in general: Acute and convalescent COVID-19 specimens originated in the United States, Italy and Spain. Sample material is recorded as cDNA or gDNA derived from T cells, B-cell-depleted T cells, or PBMCs.

The ends were cut back, 3 bases at V and 2 bases at J, with 13 bases in the middle. This CDR3 contains 15 residues. Germline V gene sequence: CDR1 MNHNS, CDR2 SASEGT. Only a few counts were recorded for this clone. Measured with immunoSEQ multiplex PCR; TCRdb has only the in-frame clones, and not every one. The table records approximately 180,000 clones, approximately 90% of them present only once. This clonotype was obtained from a man aged 35 to 55 with active or convalescent COVID-19. Source material: peripheral blood. The chain recombines TRBV6-1 with TRBJ1-1; weak D call: TRBD1 (5 bases). The CDR3 DNA reads TGTGCCAGCAGTGATGATTGGGGCAGTAACACTGAAGCTTTCTTT. Its translation: CASSDDWGSNTEAFF.